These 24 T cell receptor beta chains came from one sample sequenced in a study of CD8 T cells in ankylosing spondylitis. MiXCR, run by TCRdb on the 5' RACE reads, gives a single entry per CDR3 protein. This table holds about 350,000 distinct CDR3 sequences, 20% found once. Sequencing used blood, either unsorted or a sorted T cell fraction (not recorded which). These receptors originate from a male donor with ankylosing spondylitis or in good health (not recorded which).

The DNA of the CDR3 is TGTGCCTGGACATCCATGAACACTGAAGCTTTCTTT. Its protein product is CAWTSMNTEAFF. The chain is built from TRBV30 and TRBJ1-1; no clear D gene. V shed 4 bases and J shed 0 bases, with 6 bases lying between them. Per germline, CDR1 GTSNPN and CDR2 SVGIG (reference sequence). This CDR3 contains 12 residues.

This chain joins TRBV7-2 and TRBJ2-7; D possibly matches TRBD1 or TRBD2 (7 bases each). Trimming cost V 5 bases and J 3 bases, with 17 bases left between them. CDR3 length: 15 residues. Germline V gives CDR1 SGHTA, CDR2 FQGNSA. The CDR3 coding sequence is TGTGCCAGCAGCCCCAGGGGGGGGGCTAACTACGAGCAGTACTTC. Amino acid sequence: CASSPRGGANYEQYF.

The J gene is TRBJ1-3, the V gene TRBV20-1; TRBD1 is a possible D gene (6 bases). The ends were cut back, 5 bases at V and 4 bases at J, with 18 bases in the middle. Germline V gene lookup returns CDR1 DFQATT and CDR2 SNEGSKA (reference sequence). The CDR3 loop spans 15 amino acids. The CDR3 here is CSASHREVKGNTIYF. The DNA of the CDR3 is TGCAGTGCTTCCCACAGGGAGGTTAAGGGAAACACCATATATTTT.

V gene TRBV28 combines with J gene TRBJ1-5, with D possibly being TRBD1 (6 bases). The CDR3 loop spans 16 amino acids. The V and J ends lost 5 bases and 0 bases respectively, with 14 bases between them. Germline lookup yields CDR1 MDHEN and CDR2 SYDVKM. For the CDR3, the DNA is TGTGCCAGCAGTCTAGGGACACAAAATAGCAATCAGCCCCAGCATTTT. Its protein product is CASSLGTQNSNQPQHF. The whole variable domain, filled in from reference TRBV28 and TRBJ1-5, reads DVKVTQSSRYLVKRTGEKVFLECVQDMDHENMFWYRQDPGLGLRLIYFSYDVKMKEKGDIPEGYSVSREKKERFSLILESASTNQTSMYLCASSLGTQNSNQPQHFGDGTRLSIL.

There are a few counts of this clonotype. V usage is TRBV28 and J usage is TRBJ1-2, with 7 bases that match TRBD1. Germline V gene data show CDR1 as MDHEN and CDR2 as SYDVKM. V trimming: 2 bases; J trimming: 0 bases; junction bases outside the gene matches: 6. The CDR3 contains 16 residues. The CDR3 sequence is CASSLISGQSNYGYTF. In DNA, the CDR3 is TGTGCCAGCAGTTTAATCTCGGGACAGTCTAACTATGGCTACACCTTC.

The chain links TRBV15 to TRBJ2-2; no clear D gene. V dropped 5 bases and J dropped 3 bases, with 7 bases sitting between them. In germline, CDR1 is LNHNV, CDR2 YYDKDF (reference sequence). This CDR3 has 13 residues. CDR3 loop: CATSYRDTGELFF. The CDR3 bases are TGTGCCACCAGCTACCGGGACACCGGGGAGCTGTTTTTT.

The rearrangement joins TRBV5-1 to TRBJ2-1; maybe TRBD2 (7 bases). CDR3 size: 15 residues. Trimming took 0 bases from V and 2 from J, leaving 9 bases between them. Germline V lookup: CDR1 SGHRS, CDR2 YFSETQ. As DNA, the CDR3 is TGCGCCAGCAGCTTGGAGGGGGGGGCCTACAATGAGCAGTTCTTC. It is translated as CASSLEGGAYNEQFF.

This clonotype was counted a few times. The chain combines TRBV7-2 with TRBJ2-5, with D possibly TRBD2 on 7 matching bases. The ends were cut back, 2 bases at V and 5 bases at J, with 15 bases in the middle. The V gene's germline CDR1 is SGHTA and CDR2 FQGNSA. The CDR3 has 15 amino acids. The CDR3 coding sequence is TGTGCCAGCAGCTTACCCCTAGGGGGGGGGGAGACCCAGTACTTC. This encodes CASSLPLGGGETQYF.

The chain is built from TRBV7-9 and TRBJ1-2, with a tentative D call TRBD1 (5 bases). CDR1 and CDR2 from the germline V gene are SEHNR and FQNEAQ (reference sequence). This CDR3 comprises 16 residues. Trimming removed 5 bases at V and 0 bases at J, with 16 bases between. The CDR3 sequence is CASSLSLGPANYGYTF. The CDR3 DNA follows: TGTGCCAGCAGCCTTAGCCTGGGGCCCGCTAACTATGGCTACACCTTC.

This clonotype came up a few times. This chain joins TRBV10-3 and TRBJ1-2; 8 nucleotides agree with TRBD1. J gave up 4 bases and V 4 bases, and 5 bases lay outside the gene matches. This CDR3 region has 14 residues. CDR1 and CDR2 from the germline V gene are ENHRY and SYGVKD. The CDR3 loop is CAISAGQAVYGYTF. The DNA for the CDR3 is TGTGCCATCAGTGCGGGACAGGCTGTCTATGGCTACACCTTC.

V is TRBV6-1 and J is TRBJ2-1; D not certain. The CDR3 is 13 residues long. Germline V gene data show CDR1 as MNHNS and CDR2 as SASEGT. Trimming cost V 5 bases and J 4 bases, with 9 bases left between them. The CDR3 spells CASSPEIYNEQFF. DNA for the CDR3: TGTGCCAGCAGTCCGGAGATATACAATGAGCAGTTCTTC.

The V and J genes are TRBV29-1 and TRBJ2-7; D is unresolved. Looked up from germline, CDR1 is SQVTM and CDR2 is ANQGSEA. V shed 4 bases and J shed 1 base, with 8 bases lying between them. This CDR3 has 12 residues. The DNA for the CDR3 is TGCAGCGTTGCTGTTTATTCCTACGAGCAGTACTTC. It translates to CSVAVYSYEQYF.

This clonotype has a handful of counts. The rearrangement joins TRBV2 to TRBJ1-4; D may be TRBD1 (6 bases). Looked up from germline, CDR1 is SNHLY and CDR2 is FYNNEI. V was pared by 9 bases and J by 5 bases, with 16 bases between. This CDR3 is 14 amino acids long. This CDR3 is CARGGQTQNEKLFF. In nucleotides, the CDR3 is TGTGCCAGGGGAGGACAGACCCAAAATGAAAAACTGTTTTTT.

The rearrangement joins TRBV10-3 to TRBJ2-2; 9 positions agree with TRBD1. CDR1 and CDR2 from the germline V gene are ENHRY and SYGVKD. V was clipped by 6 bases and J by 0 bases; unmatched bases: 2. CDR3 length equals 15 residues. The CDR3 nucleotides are TGTGCCATCAGGGGACAGGGCGCGAACACCGGGGAGCTGTTTTTT. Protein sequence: CAIRGQGANTGELFF.

The CDR3 DNA sequence: TGTGCCACCAGTGATTTCCAAGGGTATGAGCAGTTCTTC. Protein sequence: CATSDFQGYEQFF. The chain recombines TRBV24-1 with TRBJ2-1; D uncertain. Germline V gives CDR1 KGHDR, CDR2 SFDVKD. This CDR3 comprises 13 residues. V was pared by 1 base and J by 8 bases, with 8 bases between.

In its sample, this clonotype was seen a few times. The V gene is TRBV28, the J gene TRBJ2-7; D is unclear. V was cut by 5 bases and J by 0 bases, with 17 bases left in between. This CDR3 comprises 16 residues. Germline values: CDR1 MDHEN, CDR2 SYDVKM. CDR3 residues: CASSHRAGRSSYEQYF. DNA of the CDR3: TGTGCCAGCAGTCACCGGGCTGGACGGAGCTCCTACGAGCAGTACTTC.

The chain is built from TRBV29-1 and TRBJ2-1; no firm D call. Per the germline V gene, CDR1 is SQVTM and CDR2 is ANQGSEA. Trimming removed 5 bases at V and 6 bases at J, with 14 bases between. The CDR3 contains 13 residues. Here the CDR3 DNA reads TGCAGCGTTAGTCCACCCGGCCCCAATGAGCAGTTCTTC. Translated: CSVSPPGPNEQFF.

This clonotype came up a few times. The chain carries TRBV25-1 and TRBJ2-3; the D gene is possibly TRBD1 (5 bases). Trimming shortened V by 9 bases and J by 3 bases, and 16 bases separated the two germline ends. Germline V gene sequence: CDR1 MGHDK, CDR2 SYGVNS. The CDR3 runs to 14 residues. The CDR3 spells CASSRQGGTDTQYF. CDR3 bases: TGTGCCAGTAGTAGGCAGGGCGGAACAGATACGCAGTATTTT.

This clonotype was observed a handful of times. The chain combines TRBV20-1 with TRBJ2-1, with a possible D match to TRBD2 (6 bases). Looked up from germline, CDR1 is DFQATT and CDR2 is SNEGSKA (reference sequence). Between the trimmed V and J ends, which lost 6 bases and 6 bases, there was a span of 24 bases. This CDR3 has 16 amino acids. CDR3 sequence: CSAGDTPSAPGNEQFF. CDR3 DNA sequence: TGCAGTGCCGGGGATACGCCTAGCGCTCCCGGCAATGAGCAGTTCTTC.

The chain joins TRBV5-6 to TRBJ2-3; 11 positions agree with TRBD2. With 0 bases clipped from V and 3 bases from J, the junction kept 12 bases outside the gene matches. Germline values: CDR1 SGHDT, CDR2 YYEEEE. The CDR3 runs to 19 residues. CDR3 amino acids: CASSLATTGLAVETDTQYF. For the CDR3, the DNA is TGTGCCAGCAGCTTGGCAACAACGGGACTAGCGGTAGAGACAGATACGCAGTATTTT.

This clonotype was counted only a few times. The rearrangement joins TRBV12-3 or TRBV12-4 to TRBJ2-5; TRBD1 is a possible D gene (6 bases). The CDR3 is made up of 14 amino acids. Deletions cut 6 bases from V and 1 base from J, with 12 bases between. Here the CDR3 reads CASSGQPGQETQYF. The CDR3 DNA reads TGTGCCAGCAGCGGACAGCCAGGCCAAGAGACCCAGTACTTC.

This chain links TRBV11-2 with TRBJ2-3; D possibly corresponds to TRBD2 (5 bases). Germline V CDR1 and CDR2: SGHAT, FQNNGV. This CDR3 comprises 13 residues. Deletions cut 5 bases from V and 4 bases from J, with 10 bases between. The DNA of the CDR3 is TGTGCCAGCAGCCGAGGAGGTGCAGATACGCAGTATTTT. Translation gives CASSRGGADTQYF.

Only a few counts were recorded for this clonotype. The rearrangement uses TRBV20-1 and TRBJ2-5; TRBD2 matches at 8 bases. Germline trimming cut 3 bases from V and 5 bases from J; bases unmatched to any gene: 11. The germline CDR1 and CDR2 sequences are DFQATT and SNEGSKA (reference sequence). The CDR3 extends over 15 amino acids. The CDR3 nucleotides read TGCAGTGCTAGGGCCCTAGCGGGCCCAGGGGAGACCCAGTACTTC. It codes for CSARALAGPGETQYF.

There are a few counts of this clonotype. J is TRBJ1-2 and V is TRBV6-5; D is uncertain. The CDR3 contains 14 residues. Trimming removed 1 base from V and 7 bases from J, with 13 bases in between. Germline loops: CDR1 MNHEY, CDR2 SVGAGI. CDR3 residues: CASSYLSGGGGYTF. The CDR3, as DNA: TGTGCCAGCAGTTACTTGTCCGGAGGTGGTGGCTACACCTTC.